These T cell receptor beta chains were read from a single sample in a study of blood T cell repertoires in COVID-19. Clones were sequenced by immunoSEQ multiplex PCR, and TCRdb holds only the in-frame ones, with some missing. This sample has 65,000 to 80,000 clones, with more than 75% found just once. Sequenced material: peripheral blood. These receptors all stem from a man aged 50 to 60 with active COVID-19. Both conserved end residues are part of each CDR3. Fields, in order: D gene, V gene, J gene, clone size, CDR3 protein, CDR3 DNA. A D gene is named only where the DNA matches it firmly. The listing skips clone size in some rows; elsewhere it reads once, few, many or a size class.

TRBD1	TRBV7-3	TRBJ1-1	once	CASSPTGGLTEAFF	TGTGCCAGCAGCCCGACAGGGGGCCTCACTGAAGCTTTCTTT
TRBD1	TRBV6-5	TRBJ1-3	-	CASSLRDSSGNTIYF	TGTGCCAGCAGCCTCCGGGACAGCTCTGGAAACACCATATATTTT
TRBD1	TRBV7-2	TRBJ1-2	-	CASSLAAGGFNYGYTF	TGTGCCAGCAGCTTAGCGGCAGGGGGGTTTAACTATGGCTACACCTTC
TRBD1	TRBV5-1	TRBJ2-4	-	CASSFGQGEGIQYF	TGCGCCAGCAGCTTTGGACAGGGGGAGGGCATTCAGTACTTC
-	TRBV28	TRBJ2-2	-	CASSLPGASAGELFF	TGTGCCAGCAGTTTACCAGGGGCGAGCGCCGGGGAGCTGTTTTTT
-	TRBV6-5	TRBJ2-5	-	CASSFDRNQETQYF	TGTGCCAGCAGTTTCGACAGGAACCAAGAGACCCAGTACTTC
TRBD1	TRBV5-1	TRBJ2-2	-	CASSYSRDRDSGELFF	TGCGCCAGCAGCTATTCCCGGGACAGGGATTCCGGGGAGCTGTTTTTT
-	TRBV5-4	TRBJ1-1	-	CASSLSRGNTEAFF	TGTGCCAGCAGCTTGTCCAGAGGGAACACTGAAGCTTTCTTT
-	TRBV28	TRBJ1-5	-	CASSDSYQPQHF	TGTGCCAGCAGTGACAGTTATCAGCCCCAGCATTTT
-	TRBV29-1	TRBJ1-3	once	CSVVPRTGGNTIYF	TGCAGCGTTGTCCCTAGAACCGGGGGAAACACCATATATTTT
TRBD2	TRBV3-1/TRBV3-2	TRBJ2-5	-	CASSQERLAGGTQETQYF	TGTGCCAGCAGCCAAGAACGTCTTGCGGGGGGAACCCAAGAGACCCAGTACTTC
TRBD2	TRBV28	TRBJ2-3	once	CASSFVGLAGGNTQYF	TGTGCCAGCAGTTTTGTCGGACTAGCGGGGGGAAATACGCAGTATTTT
-	TRBV7-2	TRBJ2-2	-	CASSLNFARGDTGELFF	TGTGCCAGCAGCTTAAATTTTGCCAGGGGGGACACCGGGGAGCTGTTTTTT
TRBD1	TRBV6-1	TRBJ1-4	-	CASSEAPTGSPEKLFF	TGTGCCAGCAGTGAAGCCCCGACAGGGAGTCCTGAAAAACTGTTTTTT
TRBD2	TRBV2	TRBJ2-7	-	CASRGREGLHEQYF	TGTGCCAGCAGGGGGCGGGAGGGCCTCCACGAGCAGTACTTC
-	TRBV29-1	TRBJ2-3	-	CSVRRSTDTQYF	TGCAGCGTCCGTCGTAGCACAGATACGCAGTATTTT
-	TRBV7-3	TRBJ2-3	-	CASSFGSTDTQYF	TGTGCCAGCAGCTTCGGGAGCACAGATACGCAGTATTTT
TRBD1	TRBV9	TRBJ1-1	-	CASSVQTGRTNTEAFF	TGTGCCAGCAGCGTTCAGACAGGGCGGACAAACACTGAAGCTTTCTTT
-	TRBV6-5	TRBJ1-1	-	CASSFKSGYTEAFF	TGTGCCAGCAGTTTCAAGTCAGGGTACACTGAAGCTTTCTTT
TRBD2	TRBV9	TRBJ2-3	-	CASSAPHLAGDRDTQYF	TGTGCCAGCAGCGCCCCCCACCTAGCGGGAGATCGAGATACGCAGTATTTT
-	TRBV9	TRBJ1-1	-	CASSVATMNTEAFF	TGTGCCAGCAGCGTAGCTACGATGAACACTGAAGCTTTCTTT
-	TRBV10-1	TRBJ1-5	-	CASTWRGGRSNQPQHF	TGCGCCAGCACCTGGCGGGGGGGACGGAGCAATCAGCCCCAGCATTTT
TRBD2	TRBV10-1	TRBJ2-1	-	CARRSIAGPFYNEQFF	TGCGCCAGAAGATCAATAGCGGGCCCCTTCTACAATGAGCAGTTCTTC
TRBD1	TRBV5-1	TRBJ1-3	-	CASSRDSSSGNTIYF	TGCGCCAGCAGCAGGGACAGTAGCTCTGGAAACACCATATATTTT
-	TRBV28	TRBJ1-2	-	CASSSFPDYGYTF	TGTGCCAGCAGCTCCTTCCCCGACTATGGCTACACCTTC
-	TRBV5-1	TRBJ1-3	-	CASSLGGGDGNTIYF	TGCGCCAGCAGCTTGGGAGGAGGGGATGGAAACACCATATATTTT
-	TRBV6-2/TRBV6-3	TRBJ1-2	-	CASSPSFENYGYTF	TGTGCCAGCAGTCCAAGTTTTGAGAACTATGGCTACACCTTC
-	TRBV9	TRBJ2-5	-	CASSPREETQYF	TGTGCCAGCAGTCCAAGAGAAGAGACCCAGTACTTC
-	TRBV4-3	TRBJ1-5	once	CASSQDIGDGRPQHF	TGCGCCAGCAGCCAAGATATAGGGGATGGGCGGCCCCAGCATTTT
-	TRBV6-4	TRBJ1-2	-	CASSAYMGGYGYTF	TGTGCCAGCAGTGCATATATGGGGGGCTATGGCTACACCTTC
-	TRBV20-1	TRBJ2-1	-	CSAVEYNEQFF	TGCAGTGCCGTGGAGTACAATGAGCAGTTCTTC
-	TRBV6-5	TRBJ1-2	few	CASSRPLVRETF	TGTGCCAGCAGCCGCCCACTAGTCCGGGAAACCTTC
-	TRBV27	TRBJ2-1	-	CASSSTGYNEQFF	TGTGCCAGCAGTTCCACAGGGTACAATGAGCAGTTCTTC
TRBD2	TRBV9	TRBJ2-2	-	CASRKRGQNTGELFF	TGTGCCAGCAGAAAGCGGGGTCAAAACACCGGGGAGCTGTTTTTT
-	TRBV6-5	TRBJ1-4	-	CASSTTSGLGEKLFF	TGTGCCAGCAGTACAACATCAGGGTTAGGAGAAAAACTGTTTTTT
-	TRBV11-3	TRBJ2-1	-	CASSSARGSSYNEQFF	TGTGCCAGCAGCTCTGCACGGGGGAGCTCCTACAATGAGCAGTTCTTC
TRBD2	TRBV5-1	TRBJ2-5	few	CASSLRGGLAGEETQYF	TGCGCCAGCAGCTTGAGGGGGGGACTAGCGGGAGAAGAGACCCAGTACTTC
-	TRBV7-2	TRBJ1-1	-	CASSAQDSRDTEAFF	TGTGCCAGCAGCGCACAGGACAGTCGGGACACTGAAGCTTTCTTT
-	TRBV28	TRBJ1-1	-	CASSFMGGNTEAFF	TGTGCCAGCAGTTTCATGGGGGGAAACACTGAAGCTTTCTTT
-	TRBV11-3	TRBJ2-1	-	CASSFSGTYNEQFF	TGTGCCAGCAGCTTTAGCGGAACCTACAATGAGCAGTTCTTC
-	TRBV6-2/TRBV6-3	TRBJ1-5	-	CASSYLHQPQHF	TGTGCCAGCAGTTACCTCCATCAGCCCCAGCATTTT
-	TRBV5-1	TRBJ1-1	-	CASSSEGGNTEAFF	TGCGCCAGCAGCTCAGAGGGAGGGAACACTGAAGCTTTCTTT
-	TRBV4-3	TRBJ2-1	-	CASSQDSPPQGSYNEQFF	TGCGCCAGCAGCCAAGATTCCCCCCCCCAGGGGTCCTACAATGAGCAGTTCTTC
TRBD1	TRBV15	TRBJ1-5	-	CATSRPGGDQPQHF	TGTGCCACCAGCAGGCCAGGGGGTGATCAGCCCCAGCATTTT
-	TRBV19	TRBJ2-7	-	CASSLGTLSSYEQYF	TGTGCCAGTAGTCTGGGGACTTTAAGCTCCTACGAGCAGTACTTC
TRBD1	TRBV9	TRBJ2-5	-	CASSAQGAGQETQYF	TGTGCCAGCAGTGCACAGGGGGCTGGGCAAGAGACCCAGTACTTC